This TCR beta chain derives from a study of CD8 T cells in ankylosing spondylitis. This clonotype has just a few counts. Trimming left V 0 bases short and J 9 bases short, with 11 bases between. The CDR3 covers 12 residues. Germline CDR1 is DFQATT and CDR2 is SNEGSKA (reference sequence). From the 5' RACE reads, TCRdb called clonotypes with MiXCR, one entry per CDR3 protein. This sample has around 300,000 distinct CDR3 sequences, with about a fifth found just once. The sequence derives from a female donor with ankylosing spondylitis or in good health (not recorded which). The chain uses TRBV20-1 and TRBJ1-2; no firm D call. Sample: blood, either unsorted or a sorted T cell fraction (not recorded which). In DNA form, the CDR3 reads TGCAGTGCTAGAGAAACTACCCGGCGCTACACCTTC. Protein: CSARETTRRYTF.